Below are 19 T cell receptor beta chains sequenced from a single sample in a study of shared clonotypes between healthy human individuals. Naive CD8 cells were CD45RO-negative, positively selected for CCR7, excluding terminally differentiated effector memory CD45RA+ cells. Method: immunoSEQ multiplex PCR; TCRdb's copy keeps in-frame clones and lacks some. The profile covers over 2,000,000 clones, with 93% appearing a single time and approximately 1.6% taken by the ten largest. Sequencing input: naive CD8+ T cells from PBMCs. The source is a man aged 18 to 30 in good health. Some clones in this sample may be carry-over from other donors' samples.

This chain joins TRBV11-2 and TRBJ2-1, with 14 positions matching TRBD2. The CDR3 runs to 16 residues. With V trimmed by 4 bases and J by 5 bases, 4 bases remained unmatched. The V gene's germline CDR1 is SGHAT and CDR2 FQNNGV. The CDR3: CASSYGLAGGDNEQFF. CDR3 bases: TGTGCCAGCAGCTACGGACTAGCGGGAGGTGACAATGAGCAGTTCTTC.

The gene calls are TRBV18 and TRBJ2-1; 14 nucleotides match TRBD2. The length of the CDR3 is 19 residues. Germline V gene data show CDR1 as KGHSH and CDR2 as LQKENI. J was trimmed by 3 bases and V by 6 bases; bases with no gene match: 13. CDR3: CASSRGGTSGSVGYNEQFF. The DNA of the CDR3 is TGTGCCAGCTCTCGCGGAGGGACTAGCGGGAGTGTTGGCTACAATGAGCAGTTCTTC.

This sequence joins TRBV10-2 and TRBJ2-7; D perhaps matches TRBD2 (6 bases). Germline V gives CDR1 WSHSY, CDR2 SAAADI. V lost 11 bases to trimming and J lost 3 bases, with 17 bases between them. The CDR3 sequence is 13 residues long. CDR3 sequence: CAAAMGGNYEQYF. The CDR3 DNA reads as TGCGCCGCCGCCATGGGGGGAAACTACGAGCAGTACTTC.

This chain uses TRBV14 with TRBJ1-6; the D gene is possibly TRBD1 (6 bases). The CDR3 covers 15 residues. CDR1 and CDR2 (germline): SGHDN, FVKESK. V lost 2 bases and J 7 bases, leaving 12 bases between the germline ends. CDR3 region: CASSQPRGSNSPLHF. Written as DNA, the CDR3 is TGTGCCAGCAGCCAACCCAGGGGTAGCAATTCACCCCTCCACTTT.

With respect to this clone: This same CDR3 is encoded by further DNA sequences in the sample. The V gene is TRBV11-2, the J gene TRBJ2-7, with TRBD1 as a possible D gene (6 bases). The V gene's germline CDR1 is SGHAT and CDR2 FQNNGV. The CDR3 extends over 13 amino acids. Trimming shortened V by 5 bases and J by 3 bases, and 11 bases separated the two germline ends. CDR3 amino acids: CASSLGQSYEQYF. The CDR3 DNA follows: TGTGCCAGCAGCCTAGGACAGAGCTACGAGCAGTACTTC.

V gene TRBV7-8 combines with J gene TRBJ2-1, with 10 bases aligning to TRBD2. The germline gives CDR1 SGHVS, CDR2 FQNEAQ. J lost 9 bases, V lost 4 bases, and 6 bases had no gene match. The CDR3 is 14 residues long. The CDR3 DNA reads as TGTGCCAGCAGCTCCAGCGGGAGGGGGACTGAGCAGTTCTTC. Translating it yields CASSSSGRGTEQFF.

This clone was seen only once. The V gene is TRBV18, the J gene TRBJ1-5; D gene unclear. The CDR3 spans 13 residues. The V gene lost 1 base and the J gene lost 2 bases, with 3 bases spanning the gap. Germline V gene lookup returns CDR1 KGHSH and CDR2 LQKENI. The CDR3 loop reads CASSPRGNQPQHF. The CDR3 DNA follows: TGTGCCAGCTCACCACGGGGCAATCAGCCCCAGCATTTT.

The chain combines TRBV27 with TRBJ2-7, with 7 bases that match TRBD1. Losses at the gene ends were 3 bases for V and 7 bases for J; bases not matched to a gene: 9. This CDR3 region has 14 residues. CDR1 and CDR2 from the germline V gene are MNHEY and SMNVEV (reference sequence). This chain's CDR3 is CASSLNRGSGEQYF. CDR3 in DNA: TGTGCCAGCAGTTTGAACAGGGGTTCTGGAGAGCAGTACTTC.

The J gene is TRBJ1-1, the V gene TRBV11-2; D is perhaps TRBD1 (5 bases). The CDR3 length is 16 residues. V was cut by 2 bases and J by 0 bases, with 13 bases left in between. The germline CDR1 and CDR2 sequences are SGHAT and FQNNGV. The CDR3 sequence is CASSLTRQYLNTEAFF. DNA of the CDR3: TGTGCCAGCAGCTTAACCCGACAGTACTTGAACACTGAAGCTTTCTTT.

V usage is TRBV15 and J usage is TRBJ2-5; weak D call: TRBD1 (5 bases). Germline CDR1 LNHNV, CDR2 YYDKDF (reference sequence). V dropped 3 bases and J dropped 1 base, with 12 bases sitting between them. The CDR3 consists of 15 residues. This CDR3 reads CATSSSRDFQETQYF. CDR3 DNA sequence: TGTGCCACCAGCAGTAGCAGGGATTTCCAAGAGACCCAGTACTTC.

The V gene is TRBV29-1, the J gene TRBJ2-7, with D tentatively TRBD1 (5 bases). The germline V and J ends were trimmed by 4 bases and 3 bases, with 10 bases remaining between them. Germline lookup yields CDR1 SQVTM and CDR2 ANQGSEA. CDR3 size: 12 residues. This CDR3 reads CSVGHDSYEQYF. The CDR3, as DNA: TGCAGCGTTGGACATGACAGCTACGAGCAGTACTTC.

This clone appeared a single time. The chain employs TRBV7-9 and TRBJ2-1; the match to TRBD1 covers 7 bases. From germline, CDR1 is SEHNR and CDR2 FQNEAQ (reference sequence). The CDR3 runs 14 residues. J lost 5 bases, V lost 4 bases, and 5 bases had no gene match. The CDR3 is CASSSPGQHNEQFF. CDR3 in DNA: TGTGCCAGCAGCTCCCCGGGACAGCACAATGAGCAGTTCTTC.

This sequence joins TRBV14 and TRBJ2-5; TRBD1 matches at 10 bases. Germline V CDR1 and CDR2: SGHDN, FVKESK. V shed 0 bases, J shed 9 bases, and the junction held 10 bases outside the gene matches. The CDR3 covers 16 residues. CDR3 sequence (DNA): TGTGCCAGCAGCCAAGATTGGGGGACAGGGGAACTCGCCCAGTACTTC. Translated, it gives CASSQDWGTGELAQYF.

Details on this clone: Additional DNA sequences in this sample encode the identical CDR3. CDR3 DNA sequence: TGCAGCGTTGTTCTTGCCTACGAGCAGTACTTC. As protein: CSVVLAYEQYF. The chain couples TRBV29-1 to TRBJ2-7; no definite D call. CDR1 is SQVTM, CDR2 ANQGSEA, per germline. CDR3 size: 11 residues. V gave up 4 bases and J gave up 2 bases, with 6 bases separating them.

A word on this clone: In the same sample, other DNA sequences code for this CDR3. The CDR3 coding sequence is TGTGCCAGCAGCGCGACTAGCGGGAGTTACGAGCAGTACTTC. Amino acid sequence: CASSATSGSYEQYF. This chain uses TRBV7-9 with TRBJ2-7; 12 bases map to TRBD2. Losses at the gene ends were 5 bases for V and 4 bases for J; bases not matched to a gene: 3. This CDR3 contains 14 residues. In germline, CDR1 is SEHNR, CDR2 FQNEAQ (reference sequence).

This chain links TRBV2 with TRBJ1-4, with D tentatively TRBD1 (5 bases). The germline V and J ends were trimmed by 8 bases and 12 bases, with 25 bases remaining between them. The CDR3 is made up of 15 amino acids. Germline-derived CDR1 and CDR2 are SNHLY and FYNNEI. CDR3 in DNA: TGTGCCAGCCGTCCCCTGGCACAGGTAATGGCTGAACTGTTTTTT. Amino acid sequence: CASRPLAQVMAELFF.

The chain recombines TRBV5-4 with TRBJ2-7; the D gene is possibly TRBD1 (5 bases). This CDR3 contains 12 residues. Trimming removed 3 bases at V and 5 bases at J, with 9 bases between. Germline V gene sequence: CDR1 SGHNT, CDR2 YYREEE (reference sequence). CDR3 protein: CASSSGWDEQYF. Written as DNA, the CDR3 is TGTGCCAGCAGCTCAGGGTGGGACGAGCAGTACTTC.

V and J are TRBV7-8 and TRBJ2-1, with 7 bases that match TRBD2. The CDR3 length is 18 residues. The germline V gene encodes CDR1 SGHVS and CDR2 FQNEAQ. The J segment lost 2 bases and the V segment lost 4 bases, leaving 14 bases of the junction unmatched. The CDR3, as DNA: TGTGCCAGCAGCTCCCCCGCCCCCCTAGCGGTCACCTACAATGAGCAGTTCTTC. Translated: CASSSPAPLAVTYNEQFF. Based on the CDR3 plus reference TRBV7-8 and TRBJ2-1, the full variable domain is GAGVSQSPRYKVAKRGQDVALRCDPISGHVSLFWYQQALGQGPEFLTYFQNEAQLDKSGLPSDRFFAERPEGSVSTLKIQRTQQEDSAVYLCASSSPAPLAVTYNEQFFGPGTRLTVL.

The chain employs TRBV5-6 and TRBJ1-2; D is possibly TRBD1 (5 bases). This CDR3 comprises 17 residues. Germline CDR1 reads SGHDT; CDR2 reads YYEEEE. Trimming removed 4 bases at V and 4 bases at J, with 23 bases between. This CDR3 reads CASSPRQNVGVAYGYTF. In DNA, the CDR3 is TGTGCCAGCAGCCCGCGACAGAACGTAGGGGTAGCCTATGGCTACACCTTC.